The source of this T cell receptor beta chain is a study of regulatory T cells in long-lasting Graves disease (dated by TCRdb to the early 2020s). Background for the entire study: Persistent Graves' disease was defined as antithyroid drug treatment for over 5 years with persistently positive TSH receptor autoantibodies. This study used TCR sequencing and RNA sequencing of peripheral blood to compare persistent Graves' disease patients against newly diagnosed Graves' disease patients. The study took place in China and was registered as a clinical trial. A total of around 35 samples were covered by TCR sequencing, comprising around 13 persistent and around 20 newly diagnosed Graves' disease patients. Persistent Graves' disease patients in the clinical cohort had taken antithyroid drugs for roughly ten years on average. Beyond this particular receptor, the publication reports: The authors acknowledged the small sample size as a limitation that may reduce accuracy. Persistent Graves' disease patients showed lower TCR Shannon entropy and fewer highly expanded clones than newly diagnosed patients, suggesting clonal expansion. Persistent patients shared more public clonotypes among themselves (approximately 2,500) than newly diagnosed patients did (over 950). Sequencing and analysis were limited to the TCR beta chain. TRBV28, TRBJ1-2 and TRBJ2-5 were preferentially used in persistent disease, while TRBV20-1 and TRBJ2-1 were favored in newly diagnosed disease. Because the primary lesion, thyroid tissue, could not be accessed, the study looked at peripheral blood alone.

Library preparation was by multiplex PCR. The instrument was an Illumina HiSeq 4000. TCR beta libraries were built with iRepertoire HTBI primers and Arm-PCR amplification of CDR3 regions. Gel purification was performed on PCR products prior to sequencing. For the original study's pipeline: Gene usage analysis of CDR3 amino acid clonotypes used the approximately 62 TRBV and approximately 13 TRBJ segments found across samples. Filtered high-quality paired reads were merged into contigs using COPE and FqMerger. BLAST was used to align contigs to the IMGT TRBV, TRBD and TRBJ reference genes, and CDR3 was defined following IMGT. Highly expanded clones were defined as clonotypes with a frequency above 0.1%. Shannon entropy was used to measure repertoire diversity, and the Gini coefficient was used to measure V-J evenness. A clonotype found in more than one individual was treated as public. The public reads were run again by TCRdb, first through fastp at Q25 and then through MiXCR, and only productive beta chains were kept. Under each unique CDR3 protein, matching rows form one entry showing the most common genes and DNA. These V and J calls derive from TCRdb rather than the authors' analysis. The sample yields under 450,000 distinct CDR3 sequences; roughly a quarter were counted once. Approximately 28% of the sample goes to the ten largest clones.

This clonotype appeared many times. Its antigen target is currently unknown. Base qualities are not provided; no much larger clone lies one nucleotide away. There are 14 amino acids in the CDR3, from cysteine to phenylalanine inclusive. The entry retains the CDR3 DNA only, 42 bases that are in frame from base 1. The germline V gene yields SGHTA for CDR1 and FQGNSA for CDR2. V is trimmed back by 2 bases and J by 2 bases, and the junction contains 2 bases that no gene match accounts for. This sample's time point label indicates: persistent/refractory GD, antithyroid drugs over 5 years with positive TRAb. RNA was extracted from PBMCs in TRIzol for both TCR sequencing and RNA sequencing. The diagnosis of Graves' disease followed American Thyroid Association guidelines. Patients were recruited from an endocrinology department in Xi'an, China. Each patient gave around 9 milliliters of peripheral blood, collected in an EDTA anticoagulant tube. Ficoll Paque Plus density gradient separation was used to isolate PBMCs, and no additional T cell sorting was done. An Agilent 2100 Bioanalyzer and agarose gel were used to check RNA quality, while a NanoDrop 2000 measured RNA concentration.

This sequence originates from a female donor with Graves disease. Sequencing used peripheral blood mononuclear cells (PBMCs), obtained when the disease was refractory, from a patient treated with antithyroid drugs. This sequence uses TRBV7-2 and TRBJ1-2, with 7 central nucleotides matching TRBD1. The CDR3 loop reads CASSLTDRNYGYTF. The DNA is TGTGCCAGCAGCTTAACGGACAGGAACTATGGCTACACCTTC.